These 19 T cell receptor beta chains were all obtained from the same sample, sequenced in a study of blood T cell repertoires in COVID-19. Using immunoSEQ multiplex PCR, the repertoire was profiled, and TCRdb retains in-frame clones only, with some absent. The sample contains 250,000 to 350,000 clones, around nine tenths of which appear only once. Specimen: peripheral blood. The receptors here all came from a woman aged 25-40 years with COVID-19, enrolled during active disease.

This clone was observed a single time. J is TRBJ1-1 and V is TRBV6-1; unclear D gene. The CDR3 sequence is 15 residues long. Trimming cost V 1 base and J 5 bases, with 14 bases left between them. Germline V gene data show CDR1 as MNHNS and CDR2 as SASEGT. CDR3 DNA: TGTGCCAGCAGTGAAGTCCCGGACTGGCGGACTGAAGCTTTCTTT. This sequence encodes CASSEVPDWRTEAFF.

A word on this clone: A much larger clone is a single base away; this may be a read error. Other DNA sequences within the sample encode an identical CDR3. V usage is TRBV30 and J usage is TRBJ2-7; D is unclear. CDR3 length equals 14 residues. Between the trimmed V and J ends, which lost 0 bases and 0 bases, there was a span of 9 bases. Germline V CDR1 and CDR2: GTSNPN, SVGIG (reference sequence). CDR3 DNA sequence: TGTGCCTGGAGTGTAGGCGGAAGCTCCTACGAGCAGTACTTC. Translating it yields CAWSVGGSSYEQYF.

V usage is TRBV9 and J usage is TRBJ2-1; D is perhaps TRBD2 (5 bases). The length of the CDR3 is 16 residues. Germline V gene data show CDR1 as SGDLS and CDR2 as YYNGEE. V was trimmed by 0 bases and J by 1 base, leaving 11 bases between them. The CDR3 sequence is CASSVGQAVSYNEQFF. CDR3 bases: TGTGCCAGCAGCGTAGGGCAAGCGGTGTCCTACAATGAGCAGTTCTTC.

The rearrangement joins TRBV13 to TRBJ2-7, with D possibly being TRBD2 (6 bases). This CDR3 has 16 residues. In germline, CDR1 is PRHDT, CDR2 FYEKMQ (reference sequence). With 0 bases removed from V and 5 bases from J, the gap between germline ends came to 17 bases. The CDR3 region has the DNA TGTGCCAGCAGCTTAGGCCTACGGGTCGGGAGCCACGAGCAGTACTTC. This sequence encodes CASSLGLRVGSHEQYF.

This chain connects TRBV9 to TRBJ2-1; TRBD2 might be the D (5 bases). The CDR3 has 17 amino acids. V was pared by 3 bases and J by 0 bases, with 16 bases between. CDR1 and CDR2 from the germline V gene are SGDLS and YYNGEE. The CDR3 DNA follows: TGTGCCAGCAGCGGCCCAAGTTGGGAGAGCTCCTACAATGAGCAGTTCTTC. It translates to CASSGPSWESSYNEQFF.

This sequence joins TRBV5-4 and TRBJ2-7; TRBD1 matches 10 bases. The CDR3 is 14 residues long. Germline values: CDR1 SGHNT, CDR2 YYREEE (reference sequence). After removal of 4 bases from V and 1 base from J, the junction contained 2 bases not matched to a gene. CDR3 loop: CASSRDRGSYEQYF. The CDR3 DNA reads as TGTGCCAGCAGCCGGGACAGGGGTTCCTACGAGCAGTACTTC.

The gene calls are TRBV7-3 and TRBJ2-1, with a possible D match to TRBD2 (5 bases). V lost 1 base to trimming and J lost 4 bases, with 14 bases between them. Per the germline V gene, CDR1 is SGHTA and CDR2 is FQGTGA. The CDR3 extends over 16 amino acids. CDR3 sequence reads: CASSLRPGGSYNEQFF. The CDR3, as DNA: TGTGCCAGCAGCTTAAGACCTGGAGGATCTTACAATGAGCAGTTCTTC.

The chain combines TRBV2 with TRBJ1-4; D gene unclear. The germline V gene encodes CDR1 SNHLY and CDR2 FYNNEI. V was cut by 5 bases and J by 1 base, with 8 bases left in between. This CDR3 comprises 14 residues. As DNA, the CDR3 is TGTGCCAGCAGTTTAGGGAGAACTAATGAAAAACTGTTTTTT. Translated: CASSLGRTNEKLFF.

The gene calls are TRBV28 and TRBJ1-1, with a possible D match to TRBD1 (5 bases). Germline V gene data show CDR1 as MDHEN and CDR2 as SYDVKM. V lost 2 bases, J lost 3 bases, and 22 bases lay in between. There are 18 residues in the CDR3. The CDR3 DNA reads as TGTGCCAGCAGTTTAACAAGGTGGGGCATATCCCTGGACACTGAAGCTTTCTTT. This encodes CASSLTRWGISLDTEAFF.

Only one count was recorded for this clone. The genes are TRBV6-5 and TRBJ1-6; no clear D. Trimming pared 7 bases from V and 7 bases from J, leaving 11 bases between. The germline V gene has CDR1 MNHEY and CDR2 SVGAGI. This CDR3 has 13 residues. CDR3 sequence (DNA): TGTGCCAGCACTCGCGGAGAGAATTCACCCCTCCACTTT. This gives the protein CASTRGENSPLHF.

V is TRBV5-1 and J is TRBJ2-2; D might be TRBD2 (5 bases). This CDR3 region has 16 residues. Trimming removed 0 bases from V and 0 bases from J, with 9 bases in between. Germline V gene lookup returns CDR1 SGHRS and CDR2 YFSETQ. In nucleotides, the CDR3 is TGCGCCAGCAGCTTGGTCGGGGTCTCGAACACCGGGGAGCTGTTTTTT. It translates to CASSLVGVSNTGELFF.

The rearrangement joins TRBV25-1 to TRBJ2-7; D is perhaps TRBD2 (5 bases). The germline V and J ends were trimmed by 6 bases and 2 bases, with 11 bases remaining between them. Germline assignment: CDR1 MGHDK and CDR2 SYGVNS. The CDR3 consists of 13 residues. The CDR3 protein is CASSPDGTYEQYF. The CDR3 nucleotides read TGTGCCAGCAGCCCGGACGGGACCTACGAGCAGTACTTC.

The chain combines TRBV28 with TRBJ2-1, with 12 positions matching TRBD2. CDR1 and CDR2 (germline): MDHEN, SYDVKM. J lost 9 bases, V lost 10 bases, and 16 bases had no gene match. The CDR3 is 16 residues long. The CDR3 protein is CATQELAGGPQPEQFF. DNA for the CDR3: TGTGCCACCCAAGAGCTAGCGGGAGGGCCACAGCCTGAGCAGTTCTTC. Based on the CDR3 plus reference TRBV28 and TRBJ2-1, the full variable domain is DVKVTQSSRYLVKRTGEKVFLECVQDMDHENMFWYRQDPGLGLRLIYFSYDVKMKEKGDIPEGYSVSREKKERFSLILESASTNQTSMYLCATQELAGGPQPEQFFGPGTRLTVL.

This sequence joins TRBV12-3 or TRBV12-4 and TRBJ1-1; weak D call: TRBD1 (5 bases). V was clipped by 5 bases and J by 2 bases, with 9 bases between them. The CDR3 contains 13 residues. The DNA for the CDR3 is TGTGCCAGCAGTATCAGGGTAAACACTGAAGCTTTCTTT. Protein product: CASSIRVNTEAFF.

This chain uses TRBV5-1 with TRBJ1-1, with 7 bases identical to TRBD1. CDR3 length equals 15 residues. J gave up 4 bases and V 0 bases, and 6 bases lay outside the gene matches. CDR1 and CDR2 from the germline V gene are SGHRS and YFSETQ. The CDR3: CASSLDEGGITEAFF. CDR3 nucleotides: TGCGCCAGCAGCTTGGATGAAGGGGGCATCACTGAAGCTTTCTTT.

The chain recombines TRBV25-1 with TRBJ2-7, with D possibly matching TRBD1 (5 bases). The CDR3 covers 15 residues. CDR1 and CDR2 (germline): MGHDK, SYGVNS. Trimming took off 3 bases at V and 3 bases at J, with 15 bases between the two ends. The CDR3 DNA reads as TGTGCCAGCAGTGAGGACAAGGACCTCAACTACGAGCAGTACTTC. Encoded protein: CASSEDKDLNYEQYF.

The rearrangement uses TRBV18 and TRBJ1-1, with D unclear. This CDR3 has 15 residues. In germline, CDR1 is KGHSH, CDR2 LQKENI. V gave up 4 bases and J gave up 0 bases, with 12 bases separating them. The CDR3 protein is CASSLSQNMNTEAFF. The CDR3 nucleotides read TGTGCCAGCTCACTTTCACAGAACATGAACACTGAAGCTTTCTTT.

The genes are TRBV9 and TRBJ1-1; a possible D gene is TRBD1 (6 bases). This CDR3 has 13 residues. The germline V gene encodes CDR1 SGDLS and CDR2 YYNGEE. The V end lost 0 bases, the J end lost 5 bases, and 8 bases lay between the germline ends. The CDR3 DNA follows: TGTGCCAGCAGCGTAGGGGGGCTGACTGAAGCTTTCTTT. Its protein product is CASSVGGLTEAFF.

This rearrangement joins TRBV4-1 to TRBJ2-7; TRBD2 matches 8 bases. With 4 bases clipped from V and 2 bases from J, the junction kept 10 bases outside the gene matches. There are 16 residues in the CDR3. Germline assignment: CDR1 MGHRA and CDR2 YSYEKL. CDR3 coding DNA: TGCGCCAGCAGCCCACAAACCGGGACTAGGACCTACGAGCAGTACTTC. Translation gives CASSPQTGTRTYEQYF.